This TCR beta chain originates from a study of regulatory T cells in long-lasting Graves disease. Trimming removed 4 bases at V and 8 bases at J, with 15 bases between. CDR1 is SGHRS and CDR2 is YFSETQ in the germline V gene. CDR3 length: 14 residues. Arm-PCR of CDR3 regions and iRepertoire HTBI primers were used to build TCR beta libraries. Using its own MiXCR run on the multiplex PCR reads, TCRdb lists one record per CDR3 protein. Of 360,000 or so distinct CDR3 sequences in the sample, approximately 12% are singletons; the top ten hold around 18%. As to time point: newly diagnosed GD, antithyroid drugs for less than 3 months. Extracted RNA from PBMCs served as the source of the TCR library. The sample was also reused in another study, on T cells in Graves' hyperthyroidism and ophthalmopathy.

The V gene is TRBV5-1, the J gene TRBJ2-2, with D unresolved. This receptor was obtained from a woman younger than 35 with Graves disease. Here the sequenced sample was peripheral blood mononuclear cells (PBMCs), taken at new diagnosis, from a patient treated with antithyroid drugs. CDR3 nucleotide sequence: TGCGCCAGCAGCCATTTTAGTGCCACTGGGGAGCTGTTTTTT. Translating gives CASSHFSATGELFF. The whole variable domain, remainder taken from reference TRBV5-1 and TRBJ2-2, is KAGVTQTPRYLIKTRGQQVTLSCSPISGHRSVSWYQQTPGQGLQFLFEYFSETQRNKGNFPGRFSGRQFSNSRSEMNVSTLELGDSALYLCASSHFSATGELFFGEGSRLTVL.